A single sample gave rise to the 11 T cell receptor beta chains below, sequenced in a study of T cells in Graves' hyperthyroidism and ophthalmopathy. Amplification yielded TCR beta CDR3 regions, with RNA transcripts as the source. Using the HTBI primer set, a first-round RT-PCR was run on the TCR CDR3. MiXCR, applied by TCRdb to the multiplex PCR reads, yields one record per CDR3 protein. The sample includes around 520,000 distinct CDR3 sequences, roughly a quarter of them seen just once. Sequencing was carried out using blood. All receptors come from a woman aged 25 to 39 with Graves' ophthalmopathy.

The chain couples TRBV11-2 to TRBJ2-5; TRBD1 might be the D (6 bases). Germline V gene lookup returns CDR1 SGHAT and CDR2 FQNNGV. V lost 4 bases to trimming and J lost 5 bases, with 11 bases between them. The CDR3 runs to 13 residues. CDR3 sequence: CASSSGVRETQYF. For the CDR3, the DNA is TGTGCCAGCAGCTCAGGGGTTAGGGAGACCCAGTACTTC.

Ten or more counts support this clonotype. V gene TRBV28 combines with J gene TRBJ1-5, with D unresolved. The V end lost 8 bases, the J end lost 4 bases, and 12 bases lay between the germline ends. The CDR3 consists of 13 residues. Germline V gene data show CDR1 as MDHEN and CDR2 as SYDVKM. The chain's CDR3 is CASLGGLNQPQHF. The CDR3 region has the DNA TGTGCCAGCCTGGGAGGCTTAAATCAGCCCCAGCATTTT.

Ten or more counts support this clonotype. This chain joins TRBV11-3 and TRBJ2-5; weak D call: TRBD2 (7 bases). V lost 3 bases to trimming and J lost 5 bases, with 19 bases between them. The CDR3 is 16 residues long. The germline V gene encodes CDR1 SGHNT and CDR2 YENEEA. For the CDR3, the DNA is TGTGCCAGCAGCTTGGCCCGGGGAGGGGGTGAGGAGACCCAGTACTTC. This encodes CASSLARGGGEETQYF. Complete variable domain (other parts from reference TRBV11-3 and TRBJ2-5): EAGVVQSPRYKIIEKKQPVAFWCNPISGHNTLYWYLQNLGQGPELLIRYENEEAVDDSQLPKDRFSAERLKGVDSTLKIQPAELGDSAVYLCASSLARGGGEETQYFGPGTRLLVL.

This clonotype was seen ten or more times. This chain links TRBV25-1 with TRBJ1-2, with D perhaps TRBD1 (6 bases). V lost 6 bases to trimming and J lost 1 base, with 15 bases between them. The V gene's germline CDR1 is MGHDK and CDR2 SYGVNS. The CDR3 runs to 15 residues. The CDR3 loop reads CASRDSRHINYGYTF. CDR3 bases: TGTGCCAGCAGGGACAGTCGGCACATTAACTATGGCTACACCTTC.

This clonotype has at least ten counts. V and J are TRBV6-2 or TRBV6-3 and TRBJ2-7; 7 positions agree with TRBD2. CDR1 and CDR2 from the germline V gene are MNHEY and SVGEGT. The V segment lost 6 bases and the J segment 3 bases; nucleotides outside the gene matches: 11. The CDR3 length is 15 residues. This CDR3 reads CASSSTGTKVYEQYF. The CDR3 coding sequence is TGTGCCAGCAGCTCAACCGGGACTAAGGTCTACGAGCAGTACTTC.

This clonotype appeared many times. The chain is built from TRBV28 and TRBJ1-2; D remains unclear. V shed 5 bases and J shed 3 bases, with 10 bases lying between them. Germline V lookup: CDR1 MDHEN, CDR2 SYDVKM. The CDR3 contains 13 residues. The CDR3 protein is CASSAPGYYGYTF. DNA for the CDR3: TGTGCCAGCAGTGCGCCGGGGTACTATGGCTACACCTTC.

V usage is TRBV19 and J usage is TRBJ1-2, with D maybe TRBD1 (5 bases). CDR1 and CDR2 from the germline V gene are LNHDA and SQIVND (reference sequence). The CDR3 totals 15 residues. V was clipped by 4 bases and J by 3 bases, with 15 bases between them. CDR3 sequence reads: CASSSLRGNDYGYTF. CDR3 in DNA: TGTGCCAGTAGTAGCCTACGGGGGAACGACTATGGCTACACCTTC.

This clonotype has ten or more counts. This chain uses TRBV20-1 with TRBJ1-1; D is uncertain. The CDR3 sequence is 13 residues long. Germline CDR1 is DFQATT and CDR2 is SNEGSKA (reference sequence). The germline V and J ends were trimmed by 3 bases and 1 base, with 9 bases remaining between them. CDR3: CSARPGKNTEAFF. The CDR3 nucleotides are TGCAGTGCTAGGCCGGGGAAGAACACTGAAGCTTTCTTT.

This clonotype was seen repeatedly, ten times or more. V usage is TRBV2 and J usage is TRBJ2-2; D might be TRBD2 (7 bases). This CDR3 comprises 15 residues. The germline gives CDR1 SNHLY, CDR2 FYNNEI. Between the trimmed V and J ends, which lost 4 bases and 1 base, there was a span of 10 bases. This chain's CDR3 is CASSAGGLNTGELFF. CDR3 bases: TGTGCCAGCAGTGCCGGGGGGCTGAACACCGGGGAGCTGTTTTTT.

This clonotype was found once. This chain links TRBV7-9 with TRBJ2-5; no firm D call. This CDR3 is built from 12 residues. Germline lookup yields CDR1 SEHNR and CDR2 FQNEAQ (reference sequence). Trimming took off 6 bases at V and 2 bases at J, with 7 bases between the two ends. The CDR3 reads CASRNLQETQYF. For the CDR3, the DNA is TGTGCCAGCAGGAACCTTCAAGAGACCCAGTACTTC.

This clonotype was detected only a few times. The chain uses TRBV18 and TRBJ2-7, with D possibly called TRBD1 or TRBD2 (5 bases each). The CDR3 has 16 residues. Germline CDR1 reads KGHSH; CDR2 reads LQKENI. Between the trimmed V and J ends, which lost 4 bases and 3 bases, there was a span of 19 bases. CDR3 sequence reads: CASSQDRDGAFYEQYF. The CDR3 region has the DNA TGTGCCAGCTCACAAGACCGGGACGGAGCCTTCTACGAGCAGTACTTC.